The present T cell receptor (beta chain) was sequenced within a study of OX40 agonist ivuxolimab in advanced cancers. Study at large: Aged roughly 23 to 85 with a mean of about 63 years, they were approximately 79% male.

Notes on this clone: What it binds is not known.

Whole-study results and caveats: Determination of antigen specificity was not performed for the expanded peripheral T cells.

Assay: immunoSEQ multiplex PCR; the TCRdb copy retains only in-frame clones and omits some. The profile shows about 33,000 clones, around 85% of them singletons. The germline V gene encodes CDR1 LNHDA and CDR2 SQIVND (reference sequence). This CDR3 region has 15 residues. Trimming took 6 bases from V and 2 from J, leaving 17 bases between them. This sample comprised CD4+ or CD8+ T cells sorted from blood, obtained in a trial of the OX40 agonist ivuxolimab. This sequence originates from an adult with an advanced solid tumor such as melanoma, head and neck, liver or kidney cancer. V and J are TRBV19 and TRBJ2-7; tentatively, D is TRBD1 (6 bases). The CDR3 loop reads CASSGQRLGTYEQYF. The CDR3 coding sequence is TGTGCCAGTAGCGGACAGCGGTTGGGAACCTACGAGCAGTACTTC.